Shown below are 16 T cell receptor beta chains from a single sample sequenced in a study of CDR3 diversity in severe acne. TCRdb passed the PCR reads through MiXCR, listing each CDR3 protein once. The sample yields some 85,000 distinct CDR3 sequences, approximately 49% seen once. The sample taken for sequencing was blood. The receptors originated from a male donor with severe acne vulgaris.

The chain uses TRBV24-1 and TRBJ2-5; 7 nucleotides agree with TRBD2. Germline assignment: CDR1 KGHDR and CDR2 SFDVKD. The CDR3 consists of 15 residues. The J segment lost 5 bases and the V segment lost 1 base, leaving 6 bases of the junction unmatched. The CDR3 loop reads CATSDLREVGETQYF. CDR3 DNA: TGTGCCACCAGTGATTTACGGGAGGTGGGTGAGACCCAGTACTTC.

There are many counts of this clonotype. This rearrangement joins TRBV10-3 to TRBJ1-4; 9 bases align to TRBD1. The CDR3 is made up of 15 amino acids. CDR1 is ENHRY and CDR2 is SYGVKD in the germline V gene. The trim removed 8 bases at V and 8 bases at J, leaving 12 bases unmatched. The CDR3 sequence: CAIGVNRGPVEKLFF. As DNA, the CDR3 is TGTGCCATCGGGGTGAACAGGGGGCCGGTCGAAAAACTGTTTTTT.

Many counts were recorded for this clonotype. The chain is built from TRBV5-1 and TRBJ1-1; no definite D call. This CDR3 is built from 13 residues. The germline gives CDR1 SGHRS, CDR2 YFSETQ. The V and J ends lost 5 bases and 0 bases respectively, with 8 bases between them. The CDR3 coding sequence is TGCGCCAGCAGACCGGTTTTGAACACTGAAGCTTTCTTT. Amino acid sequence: CASRPVLNTEAFF.

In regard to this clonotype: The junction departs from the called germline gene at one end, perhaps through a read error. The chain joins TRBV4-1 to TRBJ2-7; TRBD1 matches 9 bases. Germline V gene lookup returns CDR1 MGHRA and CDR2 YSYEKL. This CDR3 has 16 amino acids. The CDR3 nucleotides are TGTGCCAGCAGCCAAGTGACAGGGGGATACTCCTACGAGCAGTACTTC. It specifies CASSQVTGGYSYEQYF.

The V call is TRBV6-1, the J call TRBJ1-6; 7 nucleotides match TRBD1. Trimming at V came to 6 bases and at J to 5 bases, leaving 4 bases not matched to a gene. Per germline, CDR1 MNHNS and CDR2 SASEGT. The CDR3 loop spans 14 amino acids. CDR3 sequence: CASRSRGDNSPLHF. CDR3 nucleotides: TGTGCCAGCAGGTCCAGGGGGGATAATTCACCCCTCCACTTT.

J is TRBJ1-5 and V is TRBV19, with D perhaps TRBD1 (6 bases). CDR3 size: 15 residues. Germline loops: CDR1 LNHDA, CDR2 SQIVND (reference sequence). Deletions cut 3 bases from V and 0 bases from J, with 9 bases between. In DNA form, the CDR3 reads TGTGCCAGTAGTATCGGGACACATAGCAATCAGCCCCAGCATTTT. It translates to CASSIGTHSNQPQHF. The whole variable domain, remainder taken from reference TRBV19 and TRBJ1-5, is DGGITQSPKYLFRKEGQNVTLSCEQNLNHDAMYWYRQDPGQGLRLIYYSQIVNDFQKGDIAEGYSVSREKKESFPLTVTSAQKNPTAFYLCASSIGTHSNQPQHFGDGTRLSIL.

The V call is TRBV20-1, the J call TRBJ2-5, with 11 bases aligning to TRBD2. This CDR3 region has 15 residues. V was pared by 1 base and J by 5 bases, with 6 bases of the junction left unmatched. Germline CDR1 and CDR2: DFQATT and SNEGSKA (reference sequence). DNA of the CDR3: TGCAGTGCTAGAGCACCGACTAGCGGGAAGGAGACCCAGTACTTC. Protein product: CSARAPTSGKETQYF.

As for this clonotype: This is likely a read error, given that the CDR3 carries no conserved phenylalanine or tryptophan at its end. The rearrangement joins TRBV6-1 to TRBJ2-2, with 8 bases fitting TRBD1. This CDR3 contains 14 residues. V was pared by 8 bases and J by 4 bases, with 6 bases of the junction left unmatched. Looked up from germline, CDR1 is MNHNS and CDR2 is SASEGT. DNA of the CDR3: TGTGCCAGCTTAGCACAGGGGGGCACCGGGGAGCTGTTTCTT. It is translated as CASLAQGGTGELFL.

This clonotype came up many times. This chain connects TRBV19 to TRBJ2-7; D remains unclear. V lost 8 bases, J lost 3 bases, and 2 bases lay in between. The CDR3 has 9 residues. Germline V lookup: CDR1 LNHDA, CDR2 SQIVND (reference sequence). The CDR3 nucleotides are TGTGCCAGTGGCTACGAGCAGTACTTC. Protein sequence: CASGYEQYF.

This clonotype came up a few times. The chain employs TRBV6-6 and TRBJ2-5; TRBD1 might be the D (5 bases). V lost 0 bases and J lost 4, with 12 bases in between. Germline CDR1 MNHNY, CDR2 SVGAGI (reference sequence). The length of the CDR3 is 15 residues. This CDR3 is CASSYSIQGGETQYF. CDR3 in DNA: TGTGCCAGCAGTTACTCGATCCAGGGCGGAGAGACCCAGTACTTC.

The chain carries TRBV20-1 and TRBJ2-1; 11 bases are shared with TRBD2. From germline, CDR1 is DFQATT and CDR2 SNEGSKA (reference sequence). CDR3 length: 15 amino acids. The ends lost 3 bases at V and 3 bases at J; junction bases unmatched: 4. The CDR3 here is CSASVLAGVYNEQFF. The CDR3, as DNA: TGCAGTGCTAGTGTACTAGCGGGAGTCTACAATGAGCAGTTCTTC.

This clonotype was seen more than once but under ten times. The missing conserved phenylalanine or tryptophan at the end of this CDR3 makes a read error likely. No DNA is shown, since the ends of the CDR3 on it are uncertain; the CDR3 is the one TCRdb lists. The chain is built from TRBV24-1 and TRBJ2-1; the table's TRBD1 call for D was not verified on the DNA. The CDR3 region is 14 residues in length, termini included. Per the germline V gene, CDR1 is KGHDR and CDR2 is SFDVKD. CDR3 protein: CATSAPVGPTMSSC.

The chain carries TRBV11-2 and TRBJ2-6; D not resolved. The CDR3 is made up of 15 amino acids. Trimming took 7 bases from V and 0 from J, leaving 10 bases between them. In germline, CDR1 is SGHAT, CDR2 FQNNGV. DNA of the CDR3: TGTGCCAGCACCAAATCGAGCTCTGGGGCCAACGTCCTGACTTTC. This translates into CASTKSSSGANVLTF.

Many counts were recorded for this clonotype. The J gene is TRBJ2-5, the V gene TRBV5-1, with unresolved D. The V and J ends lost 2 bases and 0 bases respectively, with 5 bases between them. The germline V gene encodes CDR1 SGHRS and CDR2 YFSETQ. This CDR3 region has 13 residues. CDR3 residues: CASSFRDQETQYF. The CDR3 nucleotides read TGCGCCAGCAGCTTTCGCGACCAAGAGACCCAGTACTTC.

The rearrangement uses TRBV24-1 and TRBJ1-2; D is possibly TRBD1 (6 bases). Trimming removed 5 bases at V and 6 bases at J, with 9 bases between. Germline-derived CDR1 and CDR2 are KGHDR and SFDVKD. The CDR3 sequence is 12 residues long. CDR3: CATSGRGDGYTF. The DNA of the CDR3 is TGTGCCACCAGTGGCAGGGGAGATGGCTACACCTTC.

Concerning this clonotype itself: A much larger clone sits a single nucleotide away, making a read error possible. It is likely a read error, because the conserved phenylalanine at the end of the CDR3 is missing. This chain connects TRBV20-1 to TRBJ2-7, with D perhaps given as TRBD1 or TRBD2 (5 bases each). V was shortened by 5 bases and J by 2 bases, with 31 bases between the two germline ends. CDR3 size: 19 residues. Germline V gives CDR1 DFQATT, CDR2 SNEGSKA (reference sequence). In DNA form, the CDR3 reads TGCAGTGCTGGTTCGGGGACCCTCGGTCCTTTTGAGGGGCCCTACGAGCAGTACCTC. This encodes CSAGSGTLGPFEGPYEQYL.